A single T cell receptor (beta chain) is shown here with its context. Its antigen is currently unknown. CDR3 size: 15 residues. CDR1 SGHVS and CDR2 FQNEAQ come from the germline V gene. The V and J ends lost 2 bases and 7 bases respectively, with 17 bases between them. This sample was taken from a study of cytomegalovirus exposure and HLA in healthy donors. Researchers ran the PCR with 60 Vbeta and 13 Jbeta primers. Using immunoSEQ multiplex PCR, the repertoire was profiled, and TCRdb retains in-frame clones only, with some absent. The sample includes tens of thousands of clones, 70% of them seen just once. Study findings and constraints: Accounts indicate the classifier identified cytomegalovirus status with strong specificity and sensitivity.

Despite likely unrecorded immune exposures, the donors were nominally healthy at the time of sampling. Material: PBMCs. V gene TRBV7-8 combines with J gene TRBJ2-5; D is ambiguous. This TCR was recovered from a woman aged 45-59 years in good health and CMV-seropositive. In nucleotides, the CDR3 is TGTGCCAGCAGCTTAACTACGGCAAGCCACCGGACCCAGTACTTC. Its protein is CASSLTTASHRTQYF.